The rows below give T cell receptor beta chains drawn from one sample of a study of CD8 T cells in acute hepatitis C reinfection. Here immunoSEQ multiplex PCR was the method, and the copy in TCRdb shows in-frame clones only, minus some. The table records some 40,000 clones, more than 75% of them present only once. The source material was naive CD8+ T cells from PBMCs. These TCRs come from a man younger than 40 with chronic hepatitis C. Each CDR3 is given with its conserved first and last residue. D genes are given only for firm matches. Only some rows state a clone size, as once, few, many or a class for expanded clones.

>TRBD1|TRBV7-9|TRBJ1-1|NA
TGTGCCAGCAGCTTAGGACAGGGGGCGAAAACTGAAGCTTTCTTT
CASSLGQGAKTEAFF
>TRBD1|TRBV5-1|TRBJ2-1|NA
TGCGCCAGCAGCACACAACCAGGGGGAAACGAGCAGTTCTTC
CASSTQPGGNEQFF
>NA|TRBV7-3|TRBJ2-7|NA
TGTGCCAGCAGCTTGGGCGGCAGGCCCGCCTACGAGCAGTACTTC
CASSLGGRPAYEQYF
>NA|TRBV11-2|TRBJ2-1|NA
TGTGCCAGCACCGGTAGTCATGATGAGCAGTTCTTC
CASTGSHDEQFF
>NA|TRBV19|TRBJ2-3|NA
TGTGCCAGTAGCCTAGGGGGGTCTAGCACAGATACGCAGTATTTT
CASSLGGSSTDTQYF
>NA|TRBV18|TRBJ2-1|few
TGTGCCAGCTCACCACGGGGAGATGAGCAGTTCTTC
CASSPRGDEQFF
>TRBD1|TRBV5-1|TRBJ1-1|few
TGCGCCAGCAGGGGAGGGGGACAGGGGATCACTGAAGCTTTCTTT
CASRGGGQGITEAFF
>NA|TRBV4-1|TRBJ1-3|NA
TGCGCCAGCAGTCGGGGACCTGACTCTGGAAACACCATATATTTT
CASSRGPDSGNTIYF
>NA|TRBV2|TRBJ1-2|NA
TGTGCCAGCATCGGGGGGTGGTATGGCTACACCTTC
CASIGGWYGYTF
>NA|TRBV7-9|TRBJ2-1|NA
TGTGCCAGCAGCCCACAAGTTGTCGCCTACAATGAGCAGTTCTTC
CASSPQVVAYNEQFF
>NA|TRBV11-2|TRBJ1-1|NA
TGTGCCAGCAGCTTAGAAGGGGGTAACACTGAAGCTTTCTTT
CASSLEGGNTEAFF
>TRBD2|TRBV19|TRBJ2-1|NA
TGTGCCAGTGCGGGACTAGCGGGCGAGCAGTTCTTC
CASAGLAGEQFF
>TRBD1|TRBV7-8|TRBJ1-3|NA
TGTGCCAGCAGCGACCGACAGGGTTCTGGAAACACCATATATTTT
CASSDRQGSGNTIYF
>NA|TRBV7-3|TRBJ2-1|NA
TGTGCCAGCAGCCCCTTCGGGCAGAACTACAATGAGCAGTTCTTC
CASSPFGQNYNEQFF
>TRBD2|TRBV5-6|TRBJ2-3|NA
TGTGCCAGCAGCTTACCTAGCGGGGGCCTTACAGATACGCAGTATTTT
CASSLPSGGLTDTQYF
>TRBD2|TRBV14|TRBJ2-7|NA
TGTGCCAGCAGCCACCTGGGGGACTACTCCTACGAGCAGTACTTC
CASSHLGDYSYEQYF
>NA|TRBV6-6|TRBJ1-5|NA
TGTGCCAGCAGGCACACCACAGTCAATCAGCCCCAGCATTTT
CASRHTTVNQPQHF
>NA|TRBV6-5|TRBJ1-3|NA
TGTGCCAGCGCTAGTGGAAACACCATATATTTT
CASASGNTIYF
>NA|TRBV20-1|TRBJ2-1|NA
TGCAGTGCTAGAGATTCGAGTGAGCAGTTCTTC
CSARDSSEQFF
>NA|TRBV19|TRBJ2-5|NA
TGTGCCAGTAGTACGGCACGGAGGCTGGAGACCCAGTACTTC
CASSTARRLETQYF
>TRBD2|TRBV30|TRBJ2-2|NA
TGTGCCTGGAACCTAGCGGGAGTTAGCACCGGGGAGCTGTTTTTT
CAWNLAGVSTGELFF
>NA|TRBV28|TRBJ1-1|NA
TGTGCCAGCAGTTTCATTTCCCTGGAAGCTTTCTTT
CASSFISLEAFF
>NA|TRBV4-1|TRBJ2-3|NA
TGCGCCAGCAGTCTCGGCACAGATACGCAGTATTTT
CASSLGTDTQYF
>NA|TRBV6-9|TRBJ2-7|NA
TGTGCCAGCAGCTCGTACTCGGACGGCTACGAGCAGTACTTC
CASSSYSDGYEQYF
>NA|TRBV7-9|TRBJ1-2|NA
TGTGCCAGCAGCCCCAGCCCGGACAGCATCTATGGCTACACCTTC
CASSPSPDSIYGYTF
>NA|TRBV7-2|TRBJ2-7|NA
TGTGCCAGCAGCCCTCTTTCCCGGGACACCTCCTACGAGCAGTACTTC
CASSPLSRDTSYEQYF
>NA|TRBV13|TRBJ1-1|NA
TGTGCCAGCACCGAACACGGGACGACTGAAGCTTTCTTT
CASTEHGTTEAFF
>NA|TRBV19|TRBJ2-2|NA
TGTGCCAGTACCTTGGGGGCCGGGGAGCTGTTTTTT
CASTLGAGELFF
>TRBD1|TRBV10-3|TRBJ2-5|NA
TGTGCCAGCGCCGGGACAGGTATCCAAGAGACCCAGTACTTC
CASAGTGIQETQYF
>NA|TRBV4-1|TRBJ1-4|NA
TGCGCCAGCAGGTACGGGGAACGAAGTGAAAAACTGTTTTTT
CASRYGERSEKLFF
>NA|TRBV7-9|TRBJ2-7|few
TGTGCCAGCAGCTTGTTTCCCGGGACCAAATCCTACGAGCAGTACTTC
CASSLFPGTKSYEQYF
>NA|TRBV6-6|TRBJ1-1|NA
TGTGCCAGCGGTGCGATGGCTTTGAACACTGAAGCTTTCTTT
CASGAMALNTEAFF
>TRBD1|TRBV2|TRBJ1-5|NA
TGTGCCAGCAGGGGACAGGGGGTTTGGGACAATCAGCCCCAGCATTTT
CASRGQGVWDNQPQHF
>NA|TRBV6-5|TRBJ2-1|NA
TGTGCCAGCAGTTCAAACAGGGCTTACTCCTACAATGAGCAGTTCTTC
CASSSNRAYSYNEQFF
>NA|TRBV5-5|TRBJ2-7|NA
TGTGCCAGCAGCTTGGAGATCTACGAGCAGTACTTC
CASSLEIYEQYF
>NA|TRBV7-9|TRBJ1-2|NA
TGTGCCAGCAGCTTAGCAAATCGGAACTATGGCTACACCTTC
CASSLANRNYGYTF
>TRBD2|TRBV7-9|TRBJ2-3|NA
TGTGCCAGCAGCCCCCGGACTAGCGGGAATGAGGGCACAGATACGCAGTATTTT
CASSPRTSGNEGTDTQYF
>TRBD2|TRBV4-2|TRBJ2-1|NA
TGTGCCAGCAGCCAAGCCGGACTAGACAATGAGCAGTTCTTC
CASSQAGLDNEQFF
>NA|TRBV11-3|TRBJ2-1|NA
TGTGCCAGCAGCCCCCGGGGACCGCCCGACACAACTGAGCAGTTCTTC
CASSPRGPPDTTEQFF
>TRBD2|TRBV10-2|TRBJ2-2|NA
TGCGCCAGCAGTGATAGAGGGACTAGCGGGTACACCGGGGAGCTGTTTTTT
CASSDRGTSGYTGELFF
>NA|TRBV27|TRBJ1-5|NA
TGTGCCAGCAGTTTGGGGACCGAAAGCAATCAGCCCCAGCATTTT
CASSLGTESNQPQHF
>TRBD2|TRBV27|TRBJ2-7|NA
TGTGCCAGCAGTTTTAGCGGGGGCTCCTACGAGCAGTACTTC
CASSFSGGSYEQYF
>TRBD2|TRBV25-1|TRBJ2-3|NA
TGTGCCAGCAGTGAATTTGGGGGGGGGAGCACAGATACGCAGTATTTT
CASSEFGGGSTDTQYF
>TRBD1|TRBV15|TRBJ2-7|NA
TGTGCCACCAGCAGCCGGACAGGGTCCGAGCAGTACTTC
CATSSRTGSEQYF
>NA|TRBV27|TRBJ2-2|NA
TGTGCCAGCAGTTTAACCAGCGGAGGCACCGGGGAGCTGTTTTTT
CASSLTSGGTGELFF
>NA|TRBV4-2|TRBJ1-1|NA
TGTGCCAGCAGCCAAGTCAAGGGAAACACTGAAGCTTTCTTT
CASSQVKGNTEAFF
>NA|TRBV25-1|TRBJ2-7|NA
TGTGCCAGCAGTGAATCGGCAGACGAGCAGTACTTC
CASSESADEQYF
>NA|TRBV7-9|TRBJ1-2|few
TGTGCCAGCAGCTTAGTTCGCAGGGGAACCCCCTATGGCTACACCTTC
CASSLVRRGTPYGYTF
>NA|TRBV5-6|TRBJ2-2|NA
TGTGCCAGCAGCTCACTACTCCCCACCGATGCGGGGGAGCTGTTTTTT
CASSSLLPTDAGELFF
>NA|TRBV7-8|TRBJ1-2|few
TGTGCCAGCAGCCCACAGACCCTCATTGATAGGTACTTC
CASSPQTLIDRYF
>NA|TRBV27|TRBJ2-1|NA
TGTGCCAGCAGCCCAGGTGACCTCTCCTACAATGAGCAGTTCTTC
CASSPGDLSYNEQFF